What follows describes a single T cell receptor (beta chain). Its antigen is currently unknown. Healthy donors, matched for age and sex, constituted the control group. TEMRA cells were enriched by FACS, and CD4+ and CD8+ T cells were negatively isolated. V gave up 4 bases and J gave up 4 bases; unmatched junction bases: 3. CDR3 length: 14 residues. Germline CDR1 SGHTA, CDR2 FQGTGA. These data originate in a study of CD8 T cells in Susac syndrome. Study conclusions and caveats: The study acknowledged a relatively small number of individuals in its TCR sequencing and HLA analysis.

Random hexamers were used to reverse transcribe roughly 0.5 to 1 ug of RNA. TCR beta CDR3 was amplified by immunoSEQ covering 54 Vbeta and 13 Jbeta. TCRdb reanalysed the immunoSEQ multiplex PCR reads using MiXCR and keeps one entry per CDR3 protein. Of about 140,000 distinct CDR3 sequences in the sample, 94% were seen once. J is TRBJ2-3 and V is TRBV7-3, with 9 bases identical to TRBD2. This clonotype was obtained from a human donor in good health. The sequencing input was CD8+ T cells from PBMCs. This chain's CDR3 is CASSSIAGADTQYF. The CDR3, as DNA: TGTGCCAGCAGCTCGATAGCGGGAGCAGATACGCAGTATTTT.